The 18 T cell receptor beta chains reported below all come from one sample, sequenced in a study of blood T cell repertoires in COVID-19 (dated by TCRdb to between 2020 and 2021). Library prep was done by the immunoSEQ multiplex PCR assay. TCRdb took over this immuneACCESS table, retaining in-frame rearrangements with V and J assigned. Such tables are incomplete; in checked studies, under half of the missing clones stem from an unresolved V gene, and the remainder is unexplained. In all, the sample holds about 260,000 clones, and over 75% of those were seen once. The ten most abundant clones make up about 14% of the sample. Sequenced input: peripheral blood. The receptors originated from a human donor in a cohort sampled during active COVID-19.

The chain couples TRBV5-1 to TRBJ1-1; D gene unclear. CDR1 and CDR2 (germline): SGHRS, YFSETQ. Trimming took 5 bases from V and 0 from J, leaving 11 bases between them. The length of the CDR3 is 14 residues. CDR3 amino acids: CASRPGELNTEAFF. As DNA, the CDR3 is TGCGCCAGCAGACCCGGGGAGTTGAACACTGAAGCTTTCTTT.

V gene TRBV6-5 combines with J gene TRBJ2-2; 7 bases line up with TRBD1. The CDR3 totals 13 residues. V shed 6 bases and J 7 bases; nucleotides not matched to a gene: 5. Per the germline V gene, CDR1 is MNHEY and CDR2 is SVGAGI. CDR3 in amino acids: CASRQGLGGELFF. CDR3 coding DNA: TGTGCCAGCAGACAGGGGTTAGGCGGGGAGCTGTTTTTT.

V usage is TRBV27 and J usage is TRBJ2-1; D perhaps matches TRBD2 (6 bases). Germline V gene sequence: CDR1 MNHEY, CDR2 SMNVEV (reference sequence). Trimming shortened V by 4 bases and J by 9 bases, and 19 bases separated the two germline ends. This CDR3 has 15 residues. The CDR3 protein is CASSSGLRLGSEQFF. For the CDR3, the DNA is TGTGCCAGCAGTTCGGGACTCAGGCTTGGTTCTGAGCAGTTCTTC.

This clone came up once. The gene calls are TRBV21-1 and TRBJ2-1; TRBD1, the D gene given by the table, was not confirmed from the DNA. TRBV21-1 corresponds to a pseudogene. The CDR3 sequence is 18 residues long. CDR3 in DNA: TGTGCCAGCAGCAAAAGGAGCGCTACGGACAGGCTTCAGAATGAGCAGTTCTTC. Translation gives CASSKRSATDRLQNEQFF.

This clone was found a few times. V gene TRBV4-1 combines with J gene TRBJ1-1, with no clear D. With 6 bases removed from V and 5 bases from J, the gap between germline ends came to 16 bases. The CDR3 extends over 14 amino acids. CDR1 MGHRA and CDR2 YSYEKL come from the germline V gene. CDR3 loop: CASRPEELITEAFF. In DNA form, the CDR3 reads TGCGCCAGCAGGCCCGAGGAATTGATTACTGAAGCTTTCTTT.

The CDR3 nucleotides are TGTGCCAGCAGTCAAGCTGGACAGGGACACACCATATATTTT. Translation gives CASSQAGQGHTIYF. V is TRBV7-9 and J is TRBJ1-3; 8 nucleotides agree with TRBD1. Germline loops: CDR1 SEHNR, CDR2 FQNEAQ (reference sequence). The CDR3 contains 14 residues. The V gene end was trimmed by 6 bases and the J gene end by 8 bases; junction bases not matched to a gene: 9.

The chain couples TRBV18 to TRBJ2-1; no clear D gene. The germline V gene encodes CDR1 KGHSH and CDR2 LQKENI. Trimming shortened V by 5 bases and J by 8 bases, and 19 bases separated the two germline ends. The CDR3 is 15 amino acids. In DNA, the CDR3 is TGTGCCAGCTCAACACGGTCCACGGGTATCGATGAGCAGTTCTTC. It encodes CASSTRSTGIDEQFF.

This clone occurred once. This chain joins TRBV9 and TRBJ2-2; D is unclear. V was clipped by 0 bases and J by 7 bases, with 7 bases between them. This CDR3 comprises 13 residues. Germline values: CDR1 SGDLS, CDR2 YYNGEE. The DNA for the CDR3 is TGTGCCAGCAGCGTAGAGGCGGTCGGGGAGCTGTTTTTT. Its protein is CASSVEAVGELFF.

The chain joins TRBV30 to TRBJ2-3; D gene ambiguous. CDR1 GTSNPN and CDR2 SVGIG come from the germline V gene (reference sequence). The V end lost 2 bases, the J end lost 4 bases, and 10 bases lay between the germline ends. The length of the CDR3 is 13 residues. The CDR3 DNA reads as TGTGCCTGGAGTCCCCTTCAGGCAGATACGCAGTATTTT. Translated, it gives CAWSPLQADTQYF. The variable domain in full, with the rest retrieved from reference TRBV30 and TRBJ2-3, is SQTIHQWPATLVQPVGSPLSLECTVEGTSNPNLYWYRQAAGRGLQLLFYSVGIGQISSEVPQNLSASRPQDRQFILSSKKLLLSDSGFYLCAWSPLQADTQYFGPGTRLTVL.

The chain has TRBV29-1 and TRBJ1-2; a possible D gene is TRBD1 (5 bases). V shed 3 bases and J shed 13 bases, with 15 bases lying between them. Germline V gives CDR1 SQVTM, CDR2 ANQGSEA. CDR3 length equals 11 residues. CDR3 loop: CSVESGGDPTF. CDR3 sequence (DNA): TGCAGCGTTGAGTCCGGAGGGGACCCCACCTTC.

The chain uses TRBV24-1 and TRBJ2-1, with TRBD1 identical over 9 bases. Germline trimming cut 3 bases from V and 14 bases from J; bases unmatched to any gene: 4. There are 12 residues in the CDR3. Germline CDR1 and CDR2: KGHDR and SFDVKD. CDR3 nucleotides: TGTGCCACCAGTGATGCGGGACAGGGAAAGTTCTTC. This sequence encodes CATSDAGQGKFF.

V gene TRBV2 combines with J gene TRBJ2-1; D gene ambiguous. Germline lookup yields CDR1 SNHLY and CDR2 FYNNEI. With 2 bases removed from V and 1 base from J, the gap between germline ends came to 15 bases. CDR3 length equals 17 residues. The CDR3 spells CASSEWAFQRSYNEQFF. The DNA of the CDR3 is TGTGCCAGCAGTGAATGGGCTTTCCAGAGATCCTACAATGAGCAGTTCTTC.

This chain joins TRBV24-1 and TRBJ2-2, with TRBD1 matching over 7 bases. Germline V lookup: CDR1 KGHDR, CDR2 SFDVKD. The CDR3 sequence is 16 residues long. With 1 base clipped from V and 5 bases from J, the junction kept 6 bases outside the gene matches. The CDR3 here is CATSDFWTGETGELFF. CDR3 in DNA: TGTGCCACCAGTGATTTCTGGACAGGTGAGACCGGGGAGCTGTTTTTT.

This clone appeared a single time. CDR3 amino acids: CASSLTSTYNEQFF. The CDR3 coding sequence is TGTGCCAGCAGCTTAACTAGTACCTACAATGAGCAGTTCTTC. The rearrangement uses TRBV7-6 and TRBJ2-1, with a weak D call TRBD2 (5 bases). Trimming shortened V by 2 bases and J by 2 bases, and 7 bases separated the two germline ends. This CDR3 region has 14 residues. Per germline, CDR1 SGHVS and CDR2 FNYEAQ.

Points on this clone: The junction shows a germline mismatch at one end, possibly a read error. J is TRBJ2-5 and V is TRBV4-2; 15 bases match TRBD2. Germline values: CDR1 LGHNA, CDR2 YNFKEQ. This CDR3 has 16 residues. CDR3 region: CASSEEGLAGGETQYF. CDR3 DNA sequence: TGTGCCAGCAGCGAAGAGGGACTAGCGGGAGGAGAGACCCAGTACTTC.

For the CDR3, the DNA is TGTGCCACCTCTCCAGCGGGTGGTGTTTACAATGAGCAGTTCTTC. Its translation: CATSPAGGVYNEQFF. This chain links TRBV27 with TRBJ2-1; tentatively, D is TRBD2 (6 bases). The V gene lost 10 bases and the J gene lost 4 bases, with 20 bases spanning the gap. From germline, CDR1 is MNHEY and CDR2 SMNVEV (reference sequence). The CDR3 contains 15 residues.

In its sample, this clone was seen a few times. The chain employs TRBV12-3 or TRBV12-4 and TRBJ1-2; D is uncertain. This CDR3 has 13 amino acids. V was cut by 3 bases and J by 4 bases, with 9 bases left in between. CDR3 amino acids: CASSFHSPYGYTF. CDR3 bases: TGTGCCAGCAGTTTTCACAGCCCCTATGGCTACACCTTC.

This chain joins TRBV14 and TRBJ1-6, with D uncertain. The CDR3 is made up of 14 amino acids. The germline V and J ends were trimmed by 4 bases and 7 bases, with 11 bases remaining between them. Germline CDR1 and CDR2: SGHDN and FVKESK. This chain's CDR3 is CASSLNRLNSPLHF. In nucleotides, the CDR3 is TGTGCCAGCAGCCTTAACAGATTAAATTCACCCCTCCACTTT.